The 20 T cell receptor beta chains given below trace back to one sample, sequenced in a study of vaccination and CD4 T cells after COVID-19. The Oncomine TCR Beta short-read assay was what sequenced the DNA obtained from cultured CD4+ T cells. One entry per CDR3 protein, called by TCRdb with MiXCR from the PCR reads. Of 19,000 or so distinct CDR3 sequences in the sample, less than 70% were seen once. Described treatment: approximately 9-day PBMC culture with coronavirus spike peptide pools or control peptides (ViraFEST assay). No antigens are known for them. The specimen was CD4+ T cells from blood, cultured in vitro. All receptors derive from a human donor who had recovered from COVID-19.

V is TRBV27 and J is TRBJ1-2, with 7 bases aligning to TRBD1. The germline CDR1 and CDR2 sequences are MNHEY and SMNVEV (reference sequence). The trim removed 4 bases at V and 8 bases at J, leaving 16 bases unmatched. CDR3 length equals 16 residues. The DNA of the CDR3 is TGTGCCAGCAGTTCCCCCACGCGCGACAGGGCGGCGGGCTACACCTTC. Translated: CASSSPTRDRAAGYTF.

This clonotype was seen a few times. The V gene is TRBV20-1, the J gene TRBJ1-6; perhaps TRBD1 as D (5 bases). Between the trimmed V and J ends, which lost 6 bases and 9 bases, there was a span of 15 bases. Germline V gives CDR1 DFQATT, CDR2 SNEGSKA (reference sequence). The CDR3 is 13 residues long. DNA of the CDR3: TGCAGTGCCAGGGCCGGTCGGATTTCACCCCTCCACTTT. It is translated as CSARAGRISPLHF.

This clonotype was detected once. V gene TRBV20-1 combines with J gene TRBJ2-3; the D is unclear. This CDR3 region has 14 residues. Germline CDR1 is DFQATT and CDR2 is SNEGSKA (reference sequence). V was shortened by 3 bases and J by 4 bases, with 14 bases between the two germline ends. The chain's CDR3 is CSARIEFGADTQYF. The CDR3 DNA reads as TGCAGTGCTAGGATAGAGTTTGGCGCAGATACGCAGTATTTT.

The chain joins TRBV20-1 to TRBJ2-4; D is possibly TRBD1 (6 bases). This CDR3 has 14 residues. Germline CDR1 reads DFQATT; CDR2 reads SNEGSKA (reference sequence). Trimming removed 3 bases at V and 4 bases at J, with 13 bases between. This chain's CDR3 is CSASVPDRKNIQYF. CDR3 bases: TGCAGTGCTAGCGTGCCGGACAGAAAAAACATTCAGTACTTC.

This sequence joins TRBV27 and TRBJ2-3; TRBD2 matches at 8 bases. Germline V gene lookup returns CDR1 MNHEY and CDR2 SMNVEV (reference sequence). Trimming took 7 bases from V and 2 from J; bases not matched to a gene: 8. The CDR3 loop spans 15 amino acids. Written as DNA, the CDR3 is TGTGCCAGCAAAGGCACTAGCGGACACACAGATACGCAGTATTTT. This codes for CASKGTSGHTDTQYF.

This clonotype was detected once. The CDR3 is CASSQVRSGPARFF. The CDR3 nucleotides read TGCGCCAGCAGCCAAGTCCGAAGCGGGCCCGCTCGGTTCTTC. The rearrangement links TRBV4-1 to TRBJ2-1, with D possibly matching TRBD2 (6 bases). Germline V gene data show CDR1 as MGHRA and CDR2 as YSYEKL. The V end was cut by 1 base, the J end by 15 bases, with 19 bases between. This CDR3 has 14 amino acids.

The chain joins TRBV20-1 to TRBJ2-1, with D tentatively TRBD2 (5 bases). V was cut by 6 bases and J by 0 bases, with 15 bases left in between. CDR3 length: 15 residues. CDR1 and CDR2 (germline): DFQATT, SNEGSKA (reference sequence). This chain's CDR3 is CSASSLSSSYNEQFF. The CDR3 DNA reads TGCAGTGCGTCTAGCCTTTCGAGCTCCTACAATGAGCAGTTCTTC.

This clonotype was detected only a few times. The chain carries TRBV7-3 and TRBJ2-1, with 7 bases that match TRBD1. This CDR3 spans 15 amino acids. With V trimmed by 0 bases and J by 3 bases, 2 bases remained unmatched. Germline-derived CDR1 and CDR2 are SGHTA and FQGTGA. CDR3 coding DNA: TGTGCCAGCAGCTTAACACGGGACAGCTACAATGAGCAGTTCTTC. Its protein is CASSLTRDSYNEQFF. The full variable domain, rest sourced from reference TRBV7-3 and TRBJ2-1, is GAGVSQTPSNKVTEKGKYVELRCDPISGHTALYWYRQSLGQGPEFLIYFQGTGAADDSGLPNDRFFAVRPEGSVSTLKIQRTERGDSAVYLCASSLTRDSYNEQFFGPGTRLTVL.

CDR3 sequence: CASSLGQNYGYTF. DNA for the CDR3: TGTGCCAGCAGCTTAGGACAGAACTATGGCTACACCTTC. The V call is TRBV11-3, the J call TRBJ1-2; perhaps TRBD1 as D (5 bases). CDR3 length: 13 residues. V lost 1 base and J 2 bases, leaving 5 bases between the germline ends. Germline CDR1 reads SGHNT; CDR2 reads YENEEA. Variable domain in full (rest from reference TRBV11-3 and TRBJ1-2): EAGVVQSPRYKIIEKKQPVAFWCNPISGHNTLYWYLQNLGQGPELLIRYENEEAVDDSQLPKDRFSAERLKGVDSTLKIQPAELGDSAVYLCASSLGQNYGYTFGSGTRLTVV.

This rearrangement joins TRBV2 to TRBJ1-5; possibly TRBD1 for D (5 bases). The CDR3 length is 14 residues. Trimming stripped 3 bases from V and 6 bases from J, with 12 bases between. Germline-derived CDR1 and CDR2 are SNHLY and FYNNEI. Written as DNA, the CDR3 is TGTGCCAGCAGTGATTTTTTGGGGACTCAGCCCCAGCATTTT. Amino acid sequence: CASSDFLGTQPQHF.

The rearrangement joins TRBV7-9 to TRBJ2-7; a weak D match, TRBD2 (5 bases). In germline, CDR1 is SEHNR, CDR2 FQNEAQ (reference sequence). V was cut by 2 bases and J by 6 bases, with 14 bases left in between. The CDR3 extends over 14 amino acids. The CDR3 bases are TGTGCCAGCAGCTTATTCAGCGGTGAGGGCGAGCAGTACTTC. Its translation is CASSLFSGEGEQYF.

This clonotype was seen a few times. The chain carries TRBV11-3 and TRBJ2-7; TRBD1 matches at 7 bases. CDR1 and CDR2 (germline): SGHNT, YENEEA. Losses at the gene ends were 2 bases for V and 0 bases for J; bases not matched to a gene: 7. This CDR3 has 16 amino acids. The CDR3 DNA reads TGTGCCAGCAGCTTATCCCTAGGGGGCGACTCCTACGAGCAGTACTTC. Protein product: CASSLSLGGDSYEQYF.

The CDR3 bases are TGCGCCAGCAGCCTCATACCGGGACCCAACACTGAAGCTTTCTTT. Encoded protein: CASSLIPGPNTEAFF. The chain uses TRBV5-1 and TRBJ1-1, with a tentative D call TRBD1 (5 bases). CDR3 length: 15 amino acids. V shed 4 bases and J shed 2 bases, with 15 bases lying between them. The germline V gene has CDR1 SGHRS and CDR2 YFSETQ.

V and J are TRBV20-1 and TRBJ2-3, with a tentative D call TRBD2 (5 bases). The V and J ends lost 0 bases and 4 bases respectively, with 14 bases between them. Germline assignment: CDR1 DFQATT and CDR2 SNEGSKA (reference sequence). The CDR3 is 15 amino acids. Written as DNA, the CDR3 is TGCAGTGCTAGAGATTTCGGCGGGTCATCAGATACGCAGTATTTT. This encodes CSARDFGGSSDTQYF.

There are a few counts of this clonotype. V usage is TRBV20-1 and J usage is TRBJ1-5; D gene ambiguous. The CDR3 extends over 13 amino acids. V lost 3 bases and J 0 bases, leaving 6 bases between the germline ends. Germline loops: CDR1 DFQATT, CDR2 SNEGSKA (reference sequence). The CDR3 nucleotides are TGCAGTGCTAGCGGGCATAGCAATCAGCCCCAGCATTTT. Residues: CSASGHSNQPQHF.

The chain carries TRBV30 and TRBJ2-5; D remains ambiguous. The CDR3 is made up of 13 amino acids. Germline lookup yields CDR1 GTSNPN and CDR2 SVGIG (reference sequence). Trimming shortened V by 1 base and J by 3 bases, and 9 bases separated the two germline ends. CDR3 amino acids: CAWSAWGEETQYF. The DNA of the CDR3 is TGTGCCTGGAGTGCCTGGGGTGAAGAGACCCAGTACTTC.

The V call is TRBV28, the J call TRBJ2-7; 15 nucleotides agree with TRBD2. Losses at the gene ends were 6 bases for V and 10 bases for J; bases not matched to a gene: 10. The CDR3 is made up of 15 amino acids. The germline V gene encodes CDR1 MDHEN and CDR2 SYDVKM. The CDR3: CASSPLGLAGGRQYF. The CDR3 DNA follows: TGTGCCAGCAGCCCTCTGGGACTAGCGGGAGGCAGACAGTACTTC. Filled out from reference TRBV28 and TRBJ2-7, the complete variable domain reads DVKVTQSSRYLVKRTGEKVFLECVQDMDHENMFWYRQDPGLGLRLIYFSYDVKMKEKGDIPEGYSVSREKKERFSLILESASTNQTSMYLCASSPLGLAGGRQYFGPGTRLTVT.

This clonotype was seen more than once but under ten times. Here the CDR3 DNA reads TGTGCCAGCAGCTTACAGCATCTCACCAATTCACCCCTCCACTTT. Translation gives CASSLQHLTNSPLHF. V usage is TRBV7-2 and J usage is TRBJ1-6; D remains unclear. The CDR3 is 15 amino acids. In germline, CDR1 is SGHTA, CDR2 FQGNSA. The V end was cut by 2 bases, the J end by 7 bases, with 12 bases between.

V is TRBV24-1 and J is TRBJ2-3; no firm D call. The germline CDR1 and CDR2 sequences are KGHDR and SFDVKD. V lost 3 bases, J lost 7 bases, and 7 bases lay in between. The CDR3 is 12 amino acids. CDR3 in DNA: TGTGCCACCAGTGATCTTGGGTATACGCAGTATTTT. It specifies CATSDLGYTQYF.

The rearrangement joins TRBV27 to TRBJ2-1, with 7 bases that match TRBD1. Per the germline V gene, CDR1 is MNHEY and CDR2 is SMNVEV (reference sequence). Losses at the gene ends were 6 bases for V and 3 bases for J; bases not matched to a gene: 14. The CDR3 is 17 amino acids. The CDR3 DNA sequence: TGTGCCAGCAGCCGCGAAGGGGACAGATCCCTCTACAATGAGCAGTTCTTC. Its protein is CASSREGDRSLYNEQFF.